One sample yielded the 14 T cell receptor beta chains listed below, sequenced in a study of regulatory T cells in long-lasting Graves disease. As for time point: newly diagnosed GD, antithyroid drugs for less than 3 months. RNA isolated from PBMCs was used to make the TCR library. Arm-PCR with iRepertoire HTBI primers amplified the CDR3 regions for these TCR beta libraries. TCRdb ran MiXCR on the multiplex PCR reads and lists one entry per CDR3 protein. There are approximately 400,000 distinct CDR3 sequences in the sample; 12% occur only once, and under 20% lies in the top ten. These data were likewise used in another study, on T cells in Graves' hyperthyroidism and ophthalmopathy.

Sequenced material: peripheral blood mononuclear cells (PBMCs), taken at new diagnosis, from a patient treated with antithyroid drugs. The source of these receptors is a young woman with Graves disease.

This clonotype was seen repeatedly, ten times or more. CDR3 sequence: CASSLPRSDNSPLHF. The CDR3 bases are TGTGCCAGCAGCCTCCCTCGTTCGGATAATTCACCCCTCCACTTT. This chain joins TRBV5-5 and TRBJ1-6; D gene ambiguous. The CDR3 runs to 15 residues. Germline V gene data show CDR1 as SGHKS and CDR2 as YYEKEE (reference sequence). V lost 4 bases, J lost 5 bases, and 13 bases lay in between.

This clonotype appeared a few times. The chain is built from TRBV27 and TRBJ2-2; no firm D call. Trimming took off 3 bases at V and 1 base at J, with 9 bases between the two ends. CDR3 length: 15 amino acids. CDR1 and CDR2 from the germline V gene are MNHEY and SMNVEV (reference sequence). The CDR3 DNA is TGTGCCAGCAGTTTGAATCTCGGGAACACCGGGGAGCTGTTTTTT. It is translated as CASSLNLGNTGELFF.

This chain joins TRBV29-1 and TRBJ1-2; D uncertain. Trimming took off 6 bases at V and 2 bases at J, with 10 bases between the two ends. Germline-derived CDR1 and CDR2 are SQVTM and ANQGSEA. This CDR3 contains 12 residues. CDR3 sequence (DNA): TGCAGCGTCGGGAGACTGAACTATGGCTACACCTTC. Its translation: CSVGRLNYGYTF. Full variable domain (missing parts from reference TRBV29-1 and TRBJ1-2): SAVISQKPSRDICQRGTSLTIQCQVDSQVTMMFWYRQQPGQSLTLIATANQGSEATYESGFVIDKFPISRPNLTFSTLTVSNMSPEDSSIYLCSVGRLNYGYTFGSGTRLTVV.

Only a few counts were recorded for this clonotype. This chain links TRBV4-3 with TRBJ2-1, with a tentative D call TRBD2 (5 bases). V lost 1 base to trimming and J lost 9 bases, with 7 bases between them. CDR1 LGHNA and CDR2 YSLEER come from the germline V gene. The CDR3 is made up of 12 amino acids. Here the CDR3 reads CASSQVGGEQFF. The CDR3 nucleotides are TGCGCCAGCAGCCAAGTCGGAGGTGAGCAGTTCTTC.

This clonotype was counted at least ten times. The genes are TRBV7-2 and TRBJ2-3, with D unclear. CDR3 length equals 14 residues. Between the trimmed V and J ends, which lost 1 base and 0 bases, there was a span of 5 bases. Germline CDR1 reads SGHTA; CDR2 reads FQGNSA. For the CDR3, the DNA is TGTGCCAGCAGCTTAGGCCCTAGCACAGATACGCAGTATTTT. Amino acids: CASSLGPSTDTQYF.

The rearrangement links TRBV25-1 to TRBJ1-1, with TRBD1 identical over 9 bases. The CDR3 sequence is 16 residues long. Per the germline V gene, CDR1 is MGHDK and CDR2 is SYGVNS. Losses at the gene ends were 6 bases for V and 1 base for J; bases not matched to a gene: 9. The CDR3: CASSGQQGAGNTEAFF. The CDR3 region has the DNA TGTGCCAGCAGCGGACAACAGGGGGCAGGGAACACTGAAGCTTTCTTT. The full variable domain, its missing parts supplied by reference TRBV25-1 and TRBJ1-1, is EADIYQTPRYLVIGTGKKITLECSQTMGHDKMYWYQQDPGMELHLIHYSYGVNSTEKGDLSSESTVSRIRTEHFPLTLESARPSHTSQYLCASSGQQGAGNTEAFFGQGTRLTVV.

This clonotype was seen repeatedly, ten times or more. The rearrangement joins TRBV24-1 to TRBJ2-5; 15 bases fit TRBD2. Unmatched junction bases numbered 5, after V lost 5 bases and J lost 5 bases. Germline-derived CDR1 and CDR2 are KGHDR and SFDVKD. This CDR3 is 16 amino acids long. The CDR3 nucleotides are TGTGCCACCAGTGCCCCTGGACTAGCGGGAGGGGAGACCCAGTACTTC. Protein product: CATSAPGLAGGETQYF.

This clonotype was seen a handful of times. The chain joins TRBV10-2 to TRBJ1-1; 8 nucleotides match TRBD1. V trimming: 9 bases; J trimming: 7 bases; junction bases outside the gene matches: 10. Germline CDR1 is WSHSY and CDR2 is SAAADI. The CDR3 runs 13 residues. CDR3 sequence reads: CASLGQGLGEAFF. The CDR3 coding sequence is TGCGCCAGTCTCGGACAGGGTTTGGGTGAAGCTTTCTTT.

The rearrangement links TRBV7-2 to TRBJ2-2; 7 bases are shared with TRBD1. The CDR3 runs to 18 residues. Germline lookup yields CDR1 SGHTA and CDR2 FQGNSA. The V gene end was trimmed by 5 bases and the J gene end by 0 bases; junction bases not matched to a gene: 12. In DNA form, the CDR3 reads TGTGCCAGCAGCAAGCGGACAGGTCACATCGCGAACACCGGGGAGCTGTTTTTT. Translated, it gives CASSKRTGHIANTGELFF. The whole variable domain, remainder taken from reference TRBV7-2 and TRBJ2-2, is GAGVSQSPSNKVTEKGKDVELRCDPISGHTALYWYRQSLGQGLEFLIYFQGNSAPDKSGLPSDRFSAERTGGSVSTLTIQRTQQEDSAVYLCASSKRTGHIANTGELFFGEGSRLTVL.

This clonotype was seen ten or more times. The chain joins TRBV18 to TRBJ2-7; no definite D call. Trimming removed 1 base at V and 3 bases at J, with 13 bases between. The CDR3 is made up of 15 amino acids. The V gene's germline CDR1 is KGHSH and CDR2 LQKENI. Here the CDR3 DNA reads TGTGCCAGCTCACCACTCGGGTCCCCCAACTACGAGCAGTACTTC. Protein sequence: CASSPLGSPNYEQYF.

This clonotype was detected ten times or more. This chain links TRBV2 with TRBJ1-2; D is unresolved. The CDR3 spans 11 residues. With 5 bases removed from V and 7 bases from J, the gap between germline ends came to 8 bases. CDR1 is SNHLY, CDR2 FYNNEI, per germline. The CDR3 bases are TGTGCCAGCAGTAGACGGAGTGGCTACACCTTC. The encoded protein is CASSRRSGYTF.

This clonotype was seen repeatedly, ten times or more. The rearrangement joins TRBV2 to TRBJ2-1; D is perhaps TRBD1 (6 bases). From germline, CDR1 is SNHLY and CDR2 FYNNEI. The germline V and J ends were trimmed by 6 bases and 3 bases, with 21 bases remaining between them. The CDR3 length is 17 residues. CDR3 amino acids: CASSGTPMDPNYNEQFF. The CDR3 DNA follows: TGTGCCAGCAGCGGGACACCCATGGACCCCAACTACAATGAGCAGTTCTTC. Full variable domain (missing parts from reference TRBV2 and TRBJ2-1): EPEVTQTPSHQVTQMGQEVILRCVPISNHLYFYWYRQILGQKVEFLVSFYNNEISEKSEIFDDQFSVERPDGSNFTLKIRSTKLEDSAMYFCASSGTPMDPNYNEQFFGPGTRLTVL.

This clonotype was found a few times. The chain links TRBV5-1 to TRBJ2-1; D is possibly TRBD1 (5 bases). V dropped 5 bases and J dropped 0 bases, with 12 bases sitting between them. Germline V gene lookup returns CDR1 SGHRS and CDR2 YFSETQ. This CDR3 has 15 residues. The CDR3 loop is CASRHQGTSYNEQFF. The CDR3 nucleotides read TGCGCCAGCAGGCACCAGGGCACCTCCTACAATGAGCAGTTCTTC.

This clonotype was seen ten or more times. V is TRBV13 and J is TRBJ2-1; TRBD2 is a possible D gene (6 bases). Germline lookup yields CDR1 PRHDT and CDR2 FYEKMQ (reference sequence). Trimming took 2 bases from V and 7 from J, leaving 12 bases between them. This CDR3 has 14 amino acids. CDR3 DNA: TGTGCCAGCAGCTTACCGGGAGCGATAAATGAGCAGTTCTTC. This translates into CASSLPGAINEQFF.